The TCR beta chain described here comes from a study of PD-L1 blockade in urothelial cancer. Study information: Anywhere from 0 to 3 prior chemotherapy regimens had been received by patients. Blood underwent analysis 3 weeks (second dose) and 6 weeks after treatment began.

The germline V and J ends were trimmed by 5 bases and 3 bases, with 19 bases remaining between them. The CDR3 extends over 16 amino acids. Per the germline V gene, CDR1 is SEHNR and CDR2 is FQNEAQ (reference sequence). Clones were sequenced by immunoSEQ multiplex PCR, and TCRdb holds only the in-frame ones, with some missing. Among tens of thousands of clones listed, about 80% were seen once. Stated time point: peripheral blood 6 weeks after treatment start. This chain joins TRBV7-9 and TRBJ1-2; D remains ambiguous. The receptor was isolated from a man aged 65 to 85 with urothelial cancer. The specimen was PBMCs, collected around atezolizumab (anti-PD-L1) treatment. The CDR3 spells CASSPRRLRDYYGYTF. The DNA of the CDR3 is TGTGCCAGCAGCCCCCGCCGACTGAGGGATTACTATGGCTACACCTTC.